The T cell receptor (beta chain) under discussion was sequenced for a study of cytomegalovirus exposure and HLA in healthy donors. Points from the study as a whole: Near-uniform donor sequencing depth was presumed by presence/absence analyses.

The CDR3 runs 15 residues. With 10 bases clipped from V and 6 bases from J, the junction kept 11 bases outside the gene matches. CDR1 is ENHRY, CDR2 SYGVKD, per germline. On this clone: Its antigen is unidentified.

It was with 60 Vbeta and 13 Jbeta primers that the PCR ran. Generated by immunoSEQ multiplex PCR, the TCRdb table keeps only in-frame clones and is missing some. The sample comprises roughly 150,000 clones, over 60% of which are singletons, and 0.55% to 0.8% rests with the top ten. Material for sequencing was PBMCs. The source is a male donor in good health and CMV-seronegative. The chain employs TRBV10-3 and TRBJ2-1, with TRBD2 matching 11 bases. The CDR3 sequence: CATLVAGGGFNEQFF. The CDR3 DNA reads as TGTGCCACCCTAGTAGCGGGAGGGGGGTTCAATGAGCAGTTCTTC.